This TCR beta chain stems from a study of shared clonotypes between healthy human individuals. Germline CDR1 and CDR2: KGHSH and LQKENI. The CDR3 covers 17 residues. The trim removed 2 bases at V and 1 base at J, leaving 6 bases unmatched. The repertoire was sequenced with immunoSEQ multiplex PCR; TCRdb's copy has only in-frame clones and lacks some. The sample records 2.3 million or so clones, over 85% being singletons. The genes are TRBV18 and TRBJ2-5; 11 bases are shared with TRBD1. This TCR came from a man between 18 and 35 years old in good health. Some clones in this sample may be carry-over from other donors' samples. What was sequenced was naive CD4+ T cells from PBMCs. The subset: CD45RA+ positively selected. This CDR3 is CASSPFLGQGVQETQYF. The CDR3 nucleotides read TGTGCCAGCTCACCATTTTTGGGACAGGGGGTCCAAGAGACCCAGTACTTC.